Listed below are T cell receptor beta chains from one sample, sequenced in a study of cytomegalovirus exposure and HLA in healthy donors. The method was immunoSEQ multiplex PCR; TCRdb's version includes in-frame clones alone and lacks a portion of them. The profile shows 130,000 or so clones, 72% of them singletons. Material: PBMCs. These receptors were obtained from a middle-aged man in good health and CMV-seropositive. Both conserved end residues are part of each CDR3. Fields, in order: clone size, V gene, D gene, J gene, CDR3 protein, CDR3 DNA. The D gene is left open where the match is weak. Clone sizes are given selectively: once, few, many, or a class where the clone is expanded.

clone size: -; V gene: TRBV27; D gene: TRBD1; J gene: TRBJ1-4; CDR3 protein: CASSSSGGEKLFF; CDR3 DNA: TGTGCCAGCAGTTCCTCAGGGGGAGAAAAACTGTTTTTT
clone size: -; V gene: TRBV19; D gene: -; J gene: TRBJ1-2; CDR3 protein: CASTPRTVYGYTF; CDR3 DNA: TGTGCCAGTACCCCCCGGACTGTCTATGGCTACACCTTC
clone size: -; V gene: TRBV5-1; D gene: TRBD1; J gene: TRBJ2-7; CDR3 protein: CASSLGPGTGGNEQYF; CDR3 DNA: TGCGCCAGCAGCTTGGGTCCCGGGACAGGGGGCAACGAGCAGTACTTC
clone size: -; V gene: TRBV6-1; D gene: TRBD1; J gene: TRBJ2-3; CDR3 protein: CASSIPGQATDTQYF; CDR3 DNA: TGTGCCAGCAGTATCCCGGGACAGGCCACAGATACGCAGTATTTT
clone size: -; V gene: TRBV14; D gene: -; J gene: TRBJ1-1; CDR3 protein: CASSQDFVLEAFF; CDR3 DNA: TGTGCCAGCAGCCAAGATTTCGTACTTGAAGCTTTCTTT
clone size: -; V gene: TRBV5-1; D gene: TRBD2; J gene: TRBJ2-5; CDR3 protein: CASSLGLAGGMRNF; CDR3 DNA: TGCGCCAGCAGCTTGGGGCTAGCGGGAGGGATGAGGAACTTC
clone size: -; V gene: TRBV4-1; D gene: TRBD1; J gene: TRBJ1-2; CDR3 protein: CASSLQDSGQGLYGYTF; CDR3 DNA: TGCGCCAGCAGCCTTCAAGACTCGGGACAGGGGTTATATGGCTACACCTTC
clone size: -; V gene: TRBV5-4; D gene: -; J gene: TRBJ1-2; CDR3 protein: CASRYTGYYGYTF; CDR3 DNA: TGTGCCAGCAGGTATACAGGGTACTATGGCTACACCTTC
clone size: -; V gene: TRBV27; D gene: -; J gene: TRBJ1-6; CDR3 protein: CASRPGVWGNSPLHF; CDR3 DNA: TGTGCCTCAAGACCAGGGGTGTGGGGAAATTCACCCCTCCACTTT
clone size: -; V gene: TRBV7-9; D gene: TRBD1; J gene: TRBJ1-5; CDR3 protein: CASSQKGQDQPQHF; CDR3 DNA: TGTGCCAGCAGCCAGAAGGGACAGGACCAGCCCCAGCATTTT
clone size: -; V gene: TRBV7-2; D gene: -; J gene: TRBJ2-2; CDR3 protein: CASKLGGPNTGELFF; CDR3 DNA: TGTGCCAGCAAATTAGGCGGCCCGAACACCGGGGAGCTGTTTTTT
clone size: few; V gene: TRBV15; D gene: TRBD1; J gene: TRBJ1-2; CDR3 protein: CATSRGQGAGYGYTF; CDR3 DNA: TGTGCCACCAGCAGAGGTCAGGGGGCGGGCTATGGCTACACCTTC
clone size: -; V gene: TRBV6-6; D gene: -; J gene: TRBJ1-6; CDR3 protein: CASGAGTTLSSPLHF; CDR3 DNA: TGTGCCAGCGGAGCCGGGACAACCCTGTCCTCACCCCTCCACTTT
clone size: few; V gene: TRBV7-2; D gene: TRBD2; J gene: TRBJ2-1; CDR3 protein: CASSLTSALYNEQFF; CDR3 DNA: TGTGCCAGCAGCTTAACTAGCGCACTCTACAATGAGCAGTTCTTC
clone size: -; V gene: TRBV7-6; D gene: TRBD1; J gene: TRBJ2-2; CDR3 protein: CASSDRQGNTGELFF; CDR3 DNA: TGTGCCAGCAGCGATAGACAGGGTAACACCGGGGAGCTGTTTTTT
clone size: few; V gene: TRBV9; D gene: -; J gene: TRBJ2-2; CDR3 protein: CASSVSLPLQGNTGELFF; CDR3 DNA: TGTGCCAGCAGCGTCTCCCTCCCCCTACAGGGGAACACCGGGGAGCTGTTTTTT
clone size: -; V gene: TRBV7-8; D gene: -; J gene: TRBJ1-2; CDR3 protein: CASSLAPYGGGYTF; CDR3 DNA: TGTGCCAGCAGCTTAGCCCCCTACGGAGGAGGCTACACCTTC
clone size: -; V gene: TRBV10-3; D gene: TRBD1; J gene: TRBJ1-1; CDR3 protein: CAISGGQVDGGEAFF; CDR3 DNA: TGTGCCATCAGTGGAGGACAGGTAGACGGCGGTGAAGCTTTCTTT
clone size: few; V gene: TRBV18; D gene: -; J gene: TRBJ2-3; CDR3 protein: CASSPRADTQYF; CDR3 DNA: TGTGCCAGCTCACCTCGGGCAGATACGCAGTATTTT
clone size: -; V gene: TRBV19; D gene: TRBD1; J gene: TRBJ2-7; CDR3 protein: CASTQGGQGIHEQYF; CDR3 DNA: TGTGCCAGTACCCAGGGGGGACAGGGGATTCACGAGCAGTACTTC
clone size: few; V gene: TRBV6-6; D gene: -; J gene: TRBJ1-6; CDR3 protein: CASSPRSTQGHSPLHF; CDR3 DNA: TGTGCCAGCAGTCCCAGGAGCACCCAGGGGCATTCACCCCTCCACTTT
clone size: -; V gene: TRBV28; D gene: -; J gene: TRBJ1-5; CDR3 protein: CASTWGQMSNQPQHF; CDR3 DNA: TGTGCCAGCACCTGGGGCCAGATGAGCAATCAGCCCCAGCATTTT